This section outlines one T cell receptor (beta chain) sequence together with its context. Its antigen is still unknown. This entry is derived from a study of cytomegalovirus exposure and HLA in healthy donors. Findings and limits, study-wide: Overall, about 160 TCR beta chains were annotated as cytomegalovirus-associated.

The PCR had 60 Vbeta and 13 Jbeta primers. Only in-frame clones appear in the TCRdb table, and some are missing; sequencing was by immunoSEQ multiplex PCR. The sample has 110,000 to 150,000 clones, roughly 77% seen once. Germline CDR1 and CDR2: SGHVS and FNYEAQ. This CDR3 spans 14 amino acids. J was trimmed by 5 bases and V by 5 bases; bases with no gene match: 5. V usage is TRBV7-6 and J usage is TRBJ2-3, with TRBD1 matching over 9 bases. Specimen: PBMCs. The TCR was taken from a man aged 35 to 55 in good health and CMV-seronegative. The CDR3 here is CASSRGQGIDTQYF. As DNA, the CDR3 is TGTGCCAGCAGCCGAGGACAGGGGATAGATACGCAGTATTTT.